This TCR beta chain was found in a study of blood T cell repertoires in COVID-19. The overall study: Samples taken during acute and convalescent COVID-19 were collected in the United States, Italy and Spain. The analysed material was cDNA or gDNA that came from T cells, B-cell-depleted T cells, or PBMCs.

The CDR3 length is 16 residues. V lost 6 bases and J lost 0, with 18 bases in between. The germline V gene has CDR1 SQVTM and CDR2 ANQGSEA. Study processing details: Reference gene primer amplification in the assay estimated nucleated cell counts. Using immunoSEQ multiplex PCR, the repertoire was profiled, and TCRdb retains in-frame clones only, with some absent. V, J and clone size are those of that table, while D and trimming were read from the DNA. The sample includes about 120,000 clones, 85% to 90% of them seen just once. The TCR sequence derives from a human donor with acute or convalescent COVID-19. The donor label of this sample is uncertain. The chain is built from TRBV29-1 and TRBJ2-1; D possibly corresponds to TRBD2 (5 bases). The specimen was peripheral blood. The CDR3 region has the DNA TGCAGCGTCGCGTCGGGTAGCGCAAGCTCCTACAATGAGCAGTTCTTC. Residues: CSVASGSASSYNEQFF.